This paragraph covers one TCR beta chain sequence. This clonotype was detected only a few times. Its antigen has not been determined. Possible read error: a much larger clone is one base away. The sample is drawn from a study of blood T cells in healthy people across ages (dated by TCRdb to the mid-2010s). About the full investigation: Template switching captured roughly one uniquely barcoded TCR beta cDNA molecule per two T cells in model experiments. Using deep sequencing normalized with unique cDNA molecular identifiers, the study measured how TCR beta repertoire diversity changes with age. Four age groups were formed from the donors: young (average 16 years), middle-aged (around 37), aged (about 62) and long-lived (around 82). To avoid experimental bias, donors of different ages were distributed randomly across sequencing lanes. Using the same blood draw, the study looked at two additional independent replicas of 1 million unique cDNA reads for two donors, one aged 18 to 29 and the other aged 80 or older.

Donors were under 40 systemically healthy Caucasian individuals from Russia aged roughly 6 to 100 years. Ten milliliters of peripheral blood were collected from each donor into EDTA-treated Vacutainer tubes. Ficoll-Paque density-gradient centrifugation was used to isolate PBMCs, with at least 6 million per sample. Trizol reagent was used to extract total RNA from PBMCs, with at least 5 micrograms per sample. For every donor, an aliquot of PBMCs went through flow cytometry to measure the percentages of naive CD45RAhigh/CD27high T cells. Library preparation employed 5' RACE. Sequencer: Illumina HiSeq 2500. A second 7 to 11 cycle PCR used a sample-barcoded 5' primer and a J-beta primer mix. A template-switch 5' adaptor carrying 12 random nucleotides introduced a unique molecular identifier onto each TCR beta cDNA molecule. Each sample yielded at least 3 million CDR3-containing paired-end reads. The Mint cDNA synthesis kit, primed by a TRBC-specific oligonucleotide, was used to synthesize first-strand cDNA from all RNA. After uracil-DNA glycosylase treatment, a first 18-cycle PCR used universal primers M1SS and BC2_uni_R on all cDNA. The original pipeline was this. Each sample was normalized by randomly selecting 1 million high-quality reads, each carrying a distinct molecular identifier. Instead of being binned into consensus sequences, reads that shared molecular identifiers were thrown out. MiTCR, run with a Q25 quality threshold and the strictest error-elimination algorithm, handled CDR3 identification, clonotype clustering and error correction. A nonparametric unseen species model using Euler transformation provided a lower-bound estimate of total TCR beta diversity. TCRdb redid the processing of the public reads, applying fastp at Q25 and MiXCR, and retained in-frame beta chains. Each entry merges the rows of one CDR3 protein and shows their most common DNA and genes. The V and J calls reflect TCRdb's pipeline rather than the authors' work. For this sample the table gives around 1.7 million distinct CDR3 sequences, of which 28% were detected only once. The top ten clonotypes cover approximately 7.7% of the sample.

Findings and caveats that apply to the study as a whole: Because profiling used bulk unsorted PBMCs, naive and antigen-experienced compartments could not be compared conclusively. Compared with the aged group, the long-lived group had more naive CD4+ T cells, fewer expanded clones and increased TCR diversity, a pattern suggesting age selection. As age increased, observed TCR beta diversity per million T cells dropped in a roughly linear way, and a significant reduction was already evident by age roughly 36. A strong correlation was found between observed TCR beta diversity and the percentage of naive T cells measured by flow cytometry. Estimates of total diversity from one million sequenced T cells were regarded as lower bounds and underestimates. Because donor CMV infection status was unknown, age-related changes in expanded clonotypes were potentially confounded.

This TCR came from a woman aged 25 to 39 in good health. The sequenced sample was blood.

The bases read TGCAGTGCTAGCGGGGACCAAGAGACCCAGTACTTC. This yields the protein CSASGDQETQYF. The sequence is built from TRBV20-1 and TRBJ2-5; D gene: possibly TRBD2, on 5 matching bases. Between the V and J ends, shortened by 3 bases and 0 bases respectively, the junction contains 5 bases. For CDR1 and CDR2, the germline V gene (reference sequence) lists DFQATT and SNEGSKA. The CDR3 contains 12 residues, cysteine and phenylalanine counted. The sequence is cut down to CDR3 DNA, 36 bases in frame from base 1.